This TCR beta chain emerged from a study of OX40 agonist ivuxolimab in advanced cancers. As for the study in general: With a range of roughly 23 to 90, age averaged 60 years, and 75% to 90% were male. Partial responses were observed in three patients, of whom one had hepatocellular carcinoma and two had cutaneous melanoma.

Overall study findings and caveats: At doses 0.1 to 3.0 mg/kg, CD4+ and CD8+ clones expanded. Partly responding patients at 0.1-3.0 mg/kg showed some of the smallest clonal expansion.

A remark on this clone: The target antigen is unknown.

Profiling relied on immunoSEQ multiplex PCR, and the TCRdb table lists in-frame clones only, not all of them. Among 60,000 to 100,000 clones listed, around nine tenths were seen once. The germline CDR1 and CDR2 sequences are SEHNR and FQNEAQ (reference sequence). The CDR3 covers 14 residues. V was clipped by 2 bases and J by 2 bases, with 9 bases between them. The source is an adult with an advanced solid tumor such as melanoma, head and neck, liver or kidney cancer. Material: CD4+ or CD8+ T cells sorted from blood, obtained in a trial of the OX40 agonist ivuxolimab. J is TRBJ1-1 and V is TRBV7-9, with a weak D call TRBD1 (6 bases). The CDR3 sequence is CASSLWGLNTEAFF. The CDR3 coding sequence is TGTGCCAGCAGCTTATGGGGGCTAAACACTGAAGCTTTCTTT.